This TCR beta chain originates from a study of cytomegalovirus exposure and HLA in healthy donors. Overall study results and limits: Immune exposure data for these donors was limited to CMV serostatus.

PCR involved 60 Vbeta and 13 Jbeta primers. The data were produced by immunoSEQ multiplex PCR, yet TCRdb's version contains in-frame clones alone and is incomplete. The data contain 50,000 to 60,000 clones, about four fifths of them singletons. Details on this clone: What it binds is unknown.

The CDR3 consists of 13 residues. The germline CDR1 and CDR2 sequences are GTSNPN and SVGIG (reference sequence). V lost 1 base, J lost 1 base, and 7 bases lay in between. The chain has TRBV30 and TRBJ2-5; tentative D call: TRBD1 (5 bases). The source material was PBMCs. The sequence was obtained from a female donor in good health and CMV-seronegative. Here the CDR3 reads CAWSEQVQETQYF. As DNA, the CDR3 is TGTGCCTGGAGTGAACAGGTCCAAGAGACCCAGTACTTC.